This T cell receptor beta chain stems from a study of beta chain features in type 1 diabetes. CDR3 length equals 14 residues. CDR1 and CDR2 from the germline V gene are LGHNA and YSLEER. Trimming removed 0 bases from V and 4 bases from J, with 6 bases in between. Regarding the study as a whole: Relative to healthy donors, patients appeared to have naive, central memory and Treg TCRB repertoires that were more similar. VDJ junctions from patients with type 1 diabetes contained fewer insertions and more deletions.

Each donor gave one heparinised blood draw averaging approximately 100 mL. Cell sorting via CD45RO/CCR7/CD25/CD127/CD95/CD27 was performed to obtain CD4+ naive, central memory, regulatory and stem cell-like memory cells. This clone was detected once. No antigen is known for it. cDNA synthesis used the whole RNA isolate, giving expressed TCRB sequences. Libraries were prepared by immunoSEQ multiplex PCR; TCRdb keeps only in-frame clonotypes and omits some of them. This sample yields about 150,000 clones, of which about 51% are seen a single time; approximately 0.4% belongs to the top ten. Specimen: Tregs from blood. The gene calls are TRBV4-3 and TRBJ2-2; D is ambiguous. The clonotype comes from a man aged 18 to 29 in good health. Written as DNA, the CDR3 is TGCGCCAGCAGCCAAGATCAGGTCACCGGGGAGCTGTTTTTT. Residues: CASSQDQVTGELFF.